These 13 T cell receptor beta chains share one sample of origin, sequenced in a study of blood T cell repertoires in COVID-19. TCRdb keeps only in-frame clones here, not all; method: immunoSEQ multiplex PCR. The table lists 150,000 to 200,000 clones, 85% to 95% of them singletons, with under 5% in the top ten. The sequenced sample was peripheral blood. These receptors originate from a woman aged 50 to 65 with acute or convalescent COVID-19.

In its sample, this clone was seen once. CDR3 in DNA: TGTGCCAGCAGCAGACTTAGGGGTCAGCCCCAGCATTTT. Amino acid sequence: CASSRLRGQPQHF. This chain connects TRBV6-5 to TRBJ1-5; tentatively, D is TRBD1 (5 bases). The germline CDR1 and CDR2 sequences are MNHEY and SVGAGI. V lost 6 bases to trimming and J lost 6 bases, with 12 bases between them. This CDR3 region has 13 residues.

The gene calls are TRBV27 and TRBJ1-6; 7 positions match TRBD1. Germline V gives CDR1 MNHEY, CDR2 SMNVEV (reference sequence). This CDR3 has 14 residues. J lost 11 bases, V lost 3 bases, and 7 bases had no gene match. CDR3 protein: CASSLARGLTPLHF. In DNA, the CDR3 is TGTGCCAGCAGTTTGGCCAGGGGGTTGACACCCCTCCACTTT.

The CDR3 DNA sequence: TGCGCCAGCAGCTCGACAGGGGGCAGGACTGAAGCTTTCTTT. Amino acids: CASSSTGGRTEAFF. V is TRBV5-1 and J is TRBJ1-1; 10 bases map to TRBD1. This CDR3 has 14 residues. Trimming at V came to 3 bases and at J to 5 bases, leaving 4 bases not matched to a gene. Germline assignment: CDR1 SGHRS and CDR2 YFSETQ. Full variable domain (rest looked up from reference TRBV5-1 and TRBJ1-1): KAGVTQTPRYLIKTRGQQVTLSCSPISGHRSVSWYQQTPGQGLQFLFEYFSETQRNKGNFPGRFSGRQFSNSRSEMNVSTLELGDSALYLCASSSTGGRTEAFFGQGTRLTVV.

The V call is TRBV27, the J call TRBJ1-5, with 9 positions matching TRBD1. The CDR3 totals 21 residues. V shed 4 bases and J 0 bases; nucleotides not matched to a gene: 19. The germline V gene encodes CDR1 MNHEY and CDR2 SMNVEV (reference sequence). CDR3 sequence reads: CASSSHLTGGETYYSNQPQHF. In DNA, the CDR3 is TGTGCCAGCAGTTCGCATCTCACAGGGGGCGAGACCTATTATAGCAATCAGCCCCAGCATTTT.

The chain joins TRBV9 to TRBJ1-2; 8 nucleotides line up with TRBD1. V dropped 3 bases and J dropped 6; count of bases not matched to a gene: 4. This CDR3 has 13 residues. Germline lookup yields CDR1 SGDLS and CDR2 YYNGEE. CDR3 coding DNA: TGTGCCAGCAGCGCACACAGGGGGAATGGCTACACCTTC. Translation gives CASSAHRGNGYTF.

The chain combines TRBV5-1 with TRBJ2-5; D gene ambiguous. The length of the CDR3 is 14 residues. Germline loops: CDR1 SGHRS, CDR2 YFSETQ. V was shortened by 0 bases and J by 0 bases, with 6 bases between the two germline ends. The CDR3: CASSLGRNQETQYF. The CDR3 DNA follows: TGCGCCAGCAGCTTGGGTAGAAACCAAGAGACCCAGTACTTC.

This sequence joins TRBV19 and TRBJ1-1, with D unclear. This CDR3 is built from 14 residues. V lost 1 base to trimming and J lost 0 bases, with 6 bases between them. Germline values: CDR1 LNHDA, CDR2 SQIVND (reference sequence). The CDR3 DNA reads as TGTGCCAGTAGTATAGTAGAAGTGAACACTGAAGCTTTCTTT. This codes for CASSIVEVNTEAFF.

The V call is TRBV30, the J call TRBJ2-1, with 9 bases fitting TRBD2. Germline V gene data show CDR1 as GTSNPN and CDR2 as SVGIG (reference sequence). This CDR3 spans 15 amino acids. The J segment lost 7 bases and the V segment lost 1 base, leaving 8 bases of the junction unmatched. The CDR3 sequence is CAWSGIAGVGNEQFF. Written as DNA, the CDR3 is TGTGCCTGGAGTGGGATAGCGGGAGTCGGTAATGAGCAGTTCTTC. Using reference TRBV30 and TRBJ2-1 for the parts outside the CDR3, the full variable domain is SQTIHQWPATLVQPVGSPLSLECTVEGTSNPNLYWYRQAAGRGLQLLFYSVGIGQISSEVPQNLSASRPQDRQFILSSKKLLLSDSGFYLCAWSGIAGVGNEQFFGPGTRLTVL.

The rearrangement joins TRBV7-2 to TRBJ2-7; no clear D. With 3 bases removed from V and 0 bases from J, the gap between germline ends came to 6 bases. CDR1 is SGHTA, CDR2 FQGNSA, per germline. The CDR3 is 13 residues long. The CDR3 sequence is CASSFSRSYEQYF. Written as DNA, the CDR3 is TGTGCCAGCAGCTTCTCCCGCTCCTACGAGCAGTACTTC.

The chain has TRBV9 and TRBJ1-2; no reliable D call. CDR1 is SGDLS, CDR2 YYNGEE, per germline. This CDR3 region has 13 residues. V shed 0 bases and J shed 8 bases, with 11 bases lying between them. Here the CDR3 reads CASSVDGIGGYTF. CDR3 DNA sequence: TGTGCCAGCAGCGTAGACGGGATAGGAGGCTACACCTTC.

V and J are TRBV3-1 (or the pseudogene TRBV3-2) and TRBJ1-1, with D unclear. Germline V gene data show CDR1 as LGHDT and CDR2 as YNNKEL (reference sequence). The length of the CDR3 is 17 residues. The ends were cut back, 6 bases at V and 1 base at J, with 21 bases in the middle. CDR3 sequence reads: CASSLNVRESPNTEAFF. The CDR3 DNA follows: TGTGCCAGCAGTCTCAATGTGCGTGAGAGTCCGAACACTGAAGCTTTCTTT.

As to this clone: One junction end disagrees with the germline gene, perhaps due to a read error. The chain is built from TRBV18 and TRBJ1-1; D remains unclear. CDR1 is KGHSH, CDR2 LQKENI, per germline. The length of the CDR3 is 13 residues. The CDR3 DNA reads as TGTGCCAGCTCCCCACGCGTCGATACTGAAGCTTTCTTT. Residues: CASSPRVDTEAFF.

This sequence joins TRBV7-2 and TRBJ2-3; D is unclear. V lost 4 bases, J lost 4 bases, and 12 bases lay in between. This CDR3 contains 14 residues. Per the germline V gene, CDR1 is SGHTA and CDR2 is FQGNSA. The CDR3 sequence is CASSSGVYADTQYF. The DNA of the CDR3 is TGTGCCAGCAGCTCCGGAGTATATGCAGATACGCAGTATTTT.